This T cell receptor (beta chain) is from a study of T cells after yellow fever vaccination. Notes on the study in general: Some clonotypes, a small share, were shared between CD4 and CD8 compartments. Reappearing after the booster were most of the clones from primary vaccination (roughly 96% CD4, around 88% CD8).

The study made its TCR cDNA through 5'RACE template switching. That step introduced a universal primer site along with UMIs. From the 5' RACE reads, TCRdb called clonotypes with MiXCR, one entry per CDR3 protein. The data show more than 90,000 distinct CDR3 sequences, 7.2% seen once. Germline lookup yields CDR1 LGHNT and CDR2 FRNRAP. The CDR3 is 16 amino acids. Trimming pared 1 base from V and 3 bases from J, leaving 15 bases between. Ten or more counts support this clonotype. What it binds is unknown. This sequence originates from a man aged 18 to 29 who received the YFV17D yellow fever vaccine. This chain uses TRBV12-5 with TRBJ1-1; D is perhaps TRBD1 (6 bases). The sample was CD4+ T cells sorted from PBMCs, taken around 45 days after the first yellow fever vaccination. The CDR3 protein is CASGLDYTGRDTEAFF. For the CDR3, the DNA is TGTGCTAGTGGTTTGGACTATACAGGGAGGGACACTGAAGCTTTCTTT.